The 11 T cell receptor beta chains listed next were all sequenced from one sample in a study of human T cells and chemical hapten exposure. TCRdb used MiXCR to reprocess the RACE reads, holding one entry per CDR3 protein. The sample has about 120,000 distinct CDR3 sequences, 11% seen once; the top ten hold 2.4%. Indicated time point: patch test 3, about 24 weeks after DPC sensitization. Regarding treatment: therapeutic diphenylcyclopropenone sensitization with weekly scalp DPC. Specimen: whole blood, collected in connection with sensitization to the hapten diphenylcyclopropenone (DPC). The receptor source for this set is a woman in her forties or fifties with alopecia areata. Some clones in this sample may be carry-over from other donors' samples.

A few counts support this clonotype. The V call is TRBV19, the J call TRBJ2-7, with D unresolved. This CDR3 has 12 residues. CDR1 and CDR2 (germline): LNHDA, SQIVND (reference sequence). V was trimmed by 4 bases and J by 2 bases, leaving 6 bases between them. CDR3 sequence: CASSTGTYEQYF. The CDR3 region has the DNA TGTGCCAGTAGTACTGGAACCTACGAGCAGTACTTC.

This clonotype was recorded only once. The J gene is TRBJ2-3, the V gene TRBV9; TRBD1 aligns across 9 bases. The CDR3 is 17 amino acids. Germline values: CDR1 SGDLS, CDR2 YYNGEE. V was pared by 0 bases and J by 3 bases, with 8 bases of the junction left unmatched. The CDR3 bases are TGTGCCAGCAGCGTAGGGAGGACAGGGGCTTTAACAGATACGCAGTATTTT. It yields the protein CASSVGRTGALTDTQYF.

The chain links TRBV29-1 to TRBJ1-1, with a tentative D call TRBD1 (5 bases). V lost 4 bases to trimming and J lost 1 base, with 10 bases between them. The CDR3 contains 13 residues. Germline loops: CDR1 SQVTM, CDR2 ANQGSEA. The CDR3 loop reads CSVGEGTNTEAFF. CDR3 coding DNA: TGCAGCGTTGGAGAAGGGACGAACACTGAAGCTTTCTTT.

The rearrangement joins TRBV7-8 to TRBJ2-3; 12 nucleotides align to TRBD2. The CDR3 contains 15 residues. V lost 1 base and J lost 4; bases outside the gene matches: 0. Germline V CDR1 and CDR2: SGHVS, FQNEAQ. Here the CDR3 reads CASSLGTSGADTQYF. The CDR3 nucleotides read TGTGCCAGCAGCTTAGGGACTAGCGGGGCAGATACGCAGTATTTT.

This clonotype has a handful of counts. The chain employs TRBV7-2 and TRBJ2-3; D gene ambiguous. This CDR3 contains 14 residues. In germline, CDR1 is SGHTA, CDR2 FQGNSA. The V and J ends lost 3 bases and 2 bases respectively, with 9 bases between them. Here the CDR3 DNA reads TGTGCCAGCAGCTTCCCGCGGTTCACAGATACGCAGTATTTT. This gives the protein CASSFPRFTDTQYF.

This chain uses TRBV14 with TRBJ1-1; maybe TRBD1 (5 bases). This CDR3 contains 17 residues. Trimming took off 3 bases at V and 0 bases at J, with 17 bases between the two ends. The germline V gene encodes CDR1 SGHDN and CDR2 FVKESK. The CDR3 reads CASSQHQGVLMNTEAFF. CDR3 coding DNA: TGTGCCAGCAGCCAGCACCAGGGCGTACTCATGAACACTGAAGCTTTCTTT.

The rearrangement uses TRBV7-7 and TRBJ2-1; TRBD2 might be the D (6 bases). CDR3 size: 15 residues. The V gene lost 5 bases and the J gene lost 10 bases, with 21 bases spanning the gap. Germline CDR1 reads SSHAT; CDR2 reads FNYEAQ (reference sequence). The CDR3, as DNA: TGTGCCAGCAGCCCGGGGACCACGCGTGCGGGGGAGCAGTTCTTC. Translating it yields CASSPGTTRAGEQFF.

The V and J genes are TRBV20-1 and TRBJ1-6, with D unclear. Germline CDR1 DFQATT, CDR2 SNEGSKA (reference sequence). The length of the CDR3 is 15 residues. V was trimmed by 0 bases and J by 7 bases, leaving 13 bases between them. The CDR3 DNA reads as TGCAGTGCTAGAGATGGGGAGGGCGGAAATTCACCCCTCCACTTT. It encodes CSARDGEGGNSPLHF.

CDR3: CASSSTGVITDTQYF. The CDR3, as DNA: TGTGCCAGCAGCTCGACAGGGGTGATCACAGATACGCAGTATTTT. The chain links TRBV5-4 to TRBJ2-3; TRBD1 aligns across 8 bases. Germline V gene data show CDR1 as SGHNT and CDR2 as YYREEE (reference sequence). This CDR3 has 15 residues. Trimming removed 3 bases from V and 2 bases from J; junction bases left unmatched: 5.

Ten or more counts support this clonotype. The chain has TRBV6-5 and TRBJ2-1, with D tentatively TRBD2 (6 bases). Germline V lookup: CDR1 MNHEY, CDR2 SVGAGI. CDR3 length equals 12 residues. V shed 5 bases and J shed 10 bases, with 12 bases lying between them. The CDR3 DNA follows: TGTGCCAGCAGTCCTACTGGGAGGGAGCAGTTCTTC. Its protein product is CASSPTGREQFF.

This clonotype has a count of ten or more. This sequence joins TRBV19 and TRBJ2-1, with 8 positions matching TRBD2. Germline V gene sequence: CDR1 LNHDA, CDR2 SQIVND (reference sequence). V was pared by 5 bases and J by 5 bases, with 8 bases of the junction left unmatched. The CDR3 consists of 15 residues. The CDR3 DNA follows: TGTGCCAGTAGTCTCCTGACTAGCGTAGACAATGAGCAGTTCTTC. Protein: CASSLLTSVDNEQFF. The variable domain in full, completed from reference TRBV19 and TRBJ2-1, reads DGGITQSPKYLFRKEGQNVTLSCEQNLNHDAMYWYRQDPGQGLRLIYYSQIVNDFQKGDIAEGYSVSREKKESFPLTVTSAQKNPTAFYLCASSLLTSVDNEQFFGPGTRLTVL.